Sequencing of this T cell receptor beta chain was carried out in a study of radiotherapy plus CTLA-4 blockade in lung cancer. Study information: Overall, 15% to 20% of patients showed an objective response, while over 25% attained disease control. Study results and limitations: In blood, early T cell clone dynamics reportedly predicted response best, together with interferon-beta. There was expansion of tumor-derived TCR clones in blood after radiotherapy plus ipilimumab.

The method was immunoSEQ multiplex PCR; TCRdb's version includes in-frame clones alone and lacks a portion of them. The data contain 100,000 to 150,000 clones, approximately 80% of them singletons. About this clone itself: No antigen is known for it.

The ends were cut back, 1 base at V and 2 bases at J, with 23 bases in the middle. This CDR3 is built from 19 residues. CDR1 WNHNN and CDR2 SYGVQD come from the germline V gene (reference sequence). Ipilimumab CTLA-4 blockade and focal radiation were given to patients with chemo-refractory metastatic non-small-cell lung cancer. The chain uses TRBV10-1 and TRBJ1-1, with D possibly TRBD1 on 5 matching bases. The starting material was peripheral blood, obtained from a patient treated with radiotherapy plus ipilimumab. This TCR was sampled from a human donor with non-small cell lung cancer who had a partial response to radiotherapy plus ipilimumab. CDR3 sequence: CASSEFRLPAGGVNTEAFF. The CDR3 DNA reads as TGCGCCAGCAGTGAGTTCCGTCTTCCCGCGGGGGGAGTTAACACTGAAGCTTTCTTT.